The 23 T cell receptor beta chains listed next were all sequenced from one sample in a study of Ad26.COV2.S vaccination and SARS-CoV-2 variants. TCRdb keeps only in-frame clones here, not all; method: immunoSEQ multiplex PCR. The sample lists just over 350,000 clones; about 91% were seen once. The starting material was peripheral blood, obtained after recovery from COVID-19. The receptors stem from a human donor who had recovered from COVID-19.

As DNA, the CDR3 is TGTGCCAGCAGCTTCCTTGAACCGGGACAGGGGGTGTCCAAAAACATTCAGTACTTC. This sequence encodes CASSFLEPGQGVSKNIQYF. J is TRBJ2-4 and V is TRBV7-9, with 11 bases that match TRBD1. The CDR3 is 19 amino acids. Germline values: CDR1 SEHNR, CDR2 FQNEAQ (reference sequence). Trimming removed 3 bases from V and 2 bases from J; junction bases left unmatched: 12.

V usage is TRBV19 and J usage is TRBJ1-4; no clear D gene. Trimming removed 3 bases at V and 14 bases at J, with 16 bases between. Germline assignment: CDR1 LNHDA and CDR2 SQIVND (reference sequence). The CDR3 has 13 amino acids. The CDR3 nucleotides are TGTGCCAGTAGTATGAGCTTATTGGGTGGTCTGTTTTTT. Translating gives CASSMSLLGGLFF.

The genes are TRBV19 and TRBJ2-5; TRBD2 aligns across 9 bases. Germline lookup yields CDR1 LNHDA and CDR2 SQIVND (reference sequence). This CDR3 comprises 16 residues. Trimming took 3 bases from V and 5 from J; bases not matched to a gene: 10. The CDR3 nucleotides are TGTGCCAGTAGTATGGTTGGCGCGGGGGGGCAGGAGACCCAGTACTTC. Amino acids: CASSMVGAGGQETQYF.

The V and J genes are TRBV3-1 (or the pseudogene TRBV3-2) and TRBJ1-5, with D uncertain. The length of the CDR3 is 14 residues. V lost 3 bases, J lost 2 bases, and 8 bases lay in between. Germline values: CDR1 LGHDT, CDR2 YNNKEL (reference sequence). This chain's CDR3 is CASSQKNGNQPQHF. The CDR3 DNA sequence: TGTGCCAGCAGCCAGAAAAATGGCAATCAGCCCCAGCATTTT.

This chain uses TRBV12-2 with TRBJ2-5; TRBD1, the table's D call, was not compared with the DNA. TRBV12-2 is noted as a pseudogene. The CDR3 sequence is 23 residues long. The CDR3 bases are TGTGCAAGTCGCTGGGGTGGGGACAGGGCTGTTCGGGGAGGCTTTGGGCATCAAGAGACCCAGTACTTC. Amino acids: CASRWGGDRAVRGGFGHQETQYF.

V is TRBV9 and J is TRBJ1-1; a weak D match, TRBD1 (5 bases). V dropped 3 bases and J dropped 0 bases, with 12 bases sitting between them. Germline-derived CDR1 and CDR2 are SGDLS and YYNGEE. There are 15 residues in the CDR3. The CDR3 is CASSEGGQLNTEAFF. In DNA, the CDR3 is TGTGCCAGCAGCGAGGGAGGACAATTGAACACTGAAGCTTTCTTT.

Comments on this clone: Within the sample, other DNA sequences also encode this same CDR3. The genes are TRBV27 and TRBJ1-1; D is unclear. Germline V gives CDR1 MNHEY, CDR2 SMNVEV (reference sequence). The CDR3 runs 13 residues. Trimming took 5 bases from V and 1 from J, leaving 8 bases between them. CDR3 bases: TGTGCCAGCAGTCTCAGAGAGAACACTGAAGCTTTCTTT. It yields the protein CASSLRENTEAFF.

The rearrangement links TRBV6-5 to TRBJ1-4; 8 bases match TRBD1. CDR3 length: 14 amino acids. Germline loops: CDR1 MNHEY, CDR2 SVGAGI. The V segment lost 7 bases and the J segment 3 bases; nucleotides outside the gene matches: 4. CDR3 DNA: TGTGCCAGCATACCGGGACAGGCTAATGAAAAACTGTTTTTT. Amino acids: CASIPGQANEKLFF.

V is TRBV7-8 and J is TRBJ2-1; D not certain. Trimming left V 0 bases short and J 1 base short, with 4 bases between. Looked up from germline, CDR1 is SGHVS and CDR2 is FQNEAQ. The CDR3 runs to 14 residues. The CDR3 reads CASSLAGSYNEQFF. CDR3 DNA sequence: TGTGCCAGCAGCTTAGCGGGATCCTACAATGAGCAGTTCTTC.

The rearrangement uses TRBV19 and TRBJ2-7, with unresolved D. Germline V lookup: CDR1 LNHDA, CDR2 SQIVND (reference sequence). This CDR3 comprises 13 residues. Trimming shortened V by 2 bases and J by 7 bases, and 12 bases separated the two germline ends. The chain's CDR3 is CASSISGSREQYF. CDR3 nucleotide sequence: TGTGCCAGTAGTATATCTGGATCTCGAGAGCAGTACTTC. The complete variable domain, with remaining parts taken from reference TRBV19 and TRBJ2-7, reads DGGITQSPKYLFRKEGQNVTLSCEQNLNHDAMYWYRQDPGQGLRLIYYSQIVNDFQKGDIAEGYSVSREKKESFPLTVTSAQKNPTAFYLCASSISGSREQYFGPGTRLTVT.

This chain connects TRBV7-6 to TRBJ1-2; 12 nucleotides align to TRBD1. V lost 3 bases, J lost 4 bases, and 3 bases stayed unmatched. The CDR3 runs 15 residues. Germline V lookup: CDR1 SGHVS, CDR2 FNYEAQ. CDR3 sequence: CASSLGTGGSYGYTF. The CDR3 nucleotides read TGTGCCAGCAGCTTGGGGACAGGGGGCAGCTATGGCTACACCTTC.

This rearrangement joins TRBV3-1 (or the pseudogene TRBV3-2) to TRBJ1-1; TRBD1 agrees at 9 bases. Germline CDR1 LGHDT, CDR2 YNNKEL (reference sequence). V trimming: 1 base; J trimming: 1 base; junction bases outside the gene matches: 7. The CDR3 length is 17 residues. DNA of the CDR3: TGTGCCAGCAGCCAAGGGACAAGGGACAGGGCGAACACTGAAGCTTTCTTT. This encodes CASSQGTRDRANTEAFF.

The chain has TRBV2 and TRBJ2-2; TRBD1 matches at 8 bases. V trimming: 8 bases; J trimming: 5 bases; junction bases outside the gene matches: 10. The CDR3 loop spans 15 amino acids. The germline CDR1 and CDR2 sequences are SNHLY and FYNNEI. CDR3 sequence reads: CASSERDRRTGELFF. CDR3 DNA: TGTGCCAGCTCTGAGAGGGACAGGCGGACCGGGGAGCTGTTTTTT.

The rearrangement joins TRBV7-2 to TRBJ2-1; 11 bases are shared with TRBD2. Per germline, CDR1 SGHTA and CDR2 FQGNSA. The CDR3 totals 16 residues. The ends lost 3 bases at V and 4 bases at J; junction bases unmatched: 5. The CDR3: CASSFLAGGGYNEQFF. In DNA, the CDR3 is TGTGCCAGCAGCTTTCTAGCGGGGGGCGGGTACAATGAGCAGTTCTTC.

V gene TRBV25-1 combines with J gene TRBJ1-5; D gene uncertain. CDR3 length: 14 amino acids. Trimming left V 3 bases short and J 0 bases short, with 6 bases between. CDR1 is MGHDK and CDR2 is SYGVNS in the germline V gene. This CDR3 is CASSDSRSNQPQHF. For the CDR3, the DNA is TGTGCCAGCAGTGACAGTCGTAGCAATCAGCCCCAGCATTTT.

This chain uses TRBV2 with TRBJ1-5; no clear D gene. The germline V gene has CDR1 SNHLY and CDR2 FYNNEI. This CDR3 is built from 12 residues. Trimming stripped 4 bases from V and 4 bases from J, with 5 bases between. CDR3 in amino acids: CASSAENQPQHF. Here the CDR3 DNA reads TGTGCCAGCAGTGCCGAGAATCAGCCCCAGCATTTT. The full variable domain, its missing parts supplied by reference TRBV2 and TRBJ1-5, is EPEVTQTPSHQVTQMGQEVILRCVPISNHLYFYWYRQILGQKVEFLVSFYNNEISEKSEIFDDQFSVERPDGSNFTLKIRSTKLEDSAMYFCASSAENQPQHFGDGTRLSIL.

CDR3 bases: TGTGCCAGCAGCTTGGCGGGCAGGGACTATAATTCACCCCTCCACTTT. This gives the protein CASSLAGRDYNSPLHF. This rearrangement joins TRBV5-8 to TRBJ1-6; possibly TRBD1 for D (5 bases). The CDR3 loop spans 16 amino acids. Germline CDR1 SGHTS, CDR2 YDEGEE. With 0 bases removed from V and 3 bases from J, the gap between germline ends came to 10 bases.

The chain uses TRBV3-1 (or the pseudogene TRBV3-2) and TRBJ1-5; D call uncertain. Germline V lookup: CDR1 LGHDT, CDR2 YNNKEL (reference sequence). The CDR3 totals 14 residues. The V and J ends lost 1 base and 4 bases respectively, with 8 bases between them. CDR3 region: CASSQGAGNQPQHF. In DNA, the CDR3 is TGTGCCAGCAGCCAAGGGGCCGGAAATCAGCCCCAGCATTTT.

V usage is TRBV14 and J usage is TRBJ1-2; 10 bases map to TRBD1. The germline gives CDR1 SGHDN, CDR2 FVKESK. This CDR3 has 14 residues. V was clipped by 6 bases and J by 4 bases; unmatched bases: 5. CDR3 protein: CASSRQGAVYGYTF. CDR3 nucleotides: TGTGCCAGCAGTCGACAGGGGGCTGTCTATGGCTACACCTTC.

This chain uses TRBV19 with TRBJ2-7, with TRBD1 matching 10 bases. The CDR3 spans 14 residues. Germline V lookup: CDR1 LNHDA, CDR2 SQIVND (reference sequence). Germline trimming cut 7 bases from V and 1 base from J; bases unmatched to any gene: 4. Here the CDR3 reads CASNDRGQSYEQYF. CDR3 sequence (DNA): TGTGCCAGTAACGACAGGGGGCAATCCTACGAGCAGTACTTC.

In regard to this clone: The sample contains more than one DNA sequence encoding this CDR3. The CDR3 DNA is TGCGCCAGCAGCTTGGGAGGAGGGAACACTGAAGCTTTCTTT. It is translated as CASSLGGGNTEAFF. This chain joins TRBV5-1 and TRBJ1-1; D gene ambiguous. V lost 0 bases, J lost 1 base, and 7 bases lay in between. The CDR3 spans 14 residues. Per the germline V gene, CDR1 is SGHRS and CDR2 is YFSETQ.

The V and J genes are TRBV5-1 and TRBJ2-3; D unclear. The V and J ends lost 0 bases and 4 bases respectively, with 9 bases between them. This CDR3 is 14 amino acids long. Per the germline V gene, CDR1 is SGHRS and CDR2 is YFSETQ. Here the CDR3 DNA reads TGCGCCAGCAGCTTGGATCAACCTGCAGATACGCAGTATTTT. Its protein product is CASSLDQPADTQYF.

The chain uses TRBV18 and TRBJ2-7; D may correspond to TRBD1 or TRBD2 (5 bases each). The germline V gene has CDR1 KGHSH and CDR2 LQKENI. This CDR3 is 15 amino acids long. V was clipped by 3 bases and J by 2 bases, with 14 bases between them. The chain's CDR3 is CASSPSGTATYEQYF. In nucleotides, the CDR3 is TGTGCCAGCTCACCCTCCGGGACGGCAACCTACGAGCAGTACTTC.